This record covers a single T cell receptor (beta chain). Its specificity is unknown. The data were obtained in a study of post-analysis software for immune sequencing data. As for the study in general: Progressive-relapsing, secondary progressive and relapsing-remitting multiple sclerosis were among the disease courses included. Notes on the study in general: Controls significantly exceeded multiple sclerosis patients in normalized Chao1 diversity. Higher frequency in patients than in controls was seen for about five TRBV segments, with TRBV5-6, TRBV5-1 and TRBV20-1 among them.

The CDR3 is 13 amino acids. The germline V gene encodes CDR1 MNHEY and CDR2 SVGAGI. V was cut by 6 bases and J by 4 bases, with 11 bases left in between. The TCR beta cDNA libraries carried unique molecular identifiers. It was from about 0.98 to 11 million T cells that approximately 500,000 cDNA molecules came. A single record per CDR3 protein comes from TCRdb applying MiXCR to the PCR reads. Here the sample spans approximately 570,000 distinct CDR3 sequences, about 40% being singletons. This receptor was identified in a girl aged 5 to 17 with multiple sclerosis. The sample consisted of blood. V and J are TRBV6-5 and TRBJ2-3; the D is unclear. DNA for the CDR3: TGTGCCAGCAGGGCCTACGGTTCAGATACGCAGTATTTT. Translated, it gives CASRAYGSDTQYF.